These T cell receptor beta chains were read from a single sample in a study of shared T cell receptors in the human thymus. The table came from immunoSEQ multiplex PCR; TCRdb's copy has only in-frame clones and leaves some out. The sample includes 600,000 or so clones, around 87% of them seen just once. These data were also filed under a second study, of human thymus T cells.

The sequenced sample was thymocytes. Receptor source: a boy in the first two years of life with a congenital heart defect. CDR3s include the opening cysteine and the closing phenylalanine or tryptophan. A D gene is named only where the DNA matches it firmly. Expanded clones are given a class, and other clones once, few, many or no size at all.

j_call | d_call | v_call | clone_size | cdr3_aa | cdr3_nt
TRBJ2-7 | TRBD2 | TRBV15 | . | CATSRDLVNSGSEGYEQYF | TGTGCCACCAGCAGAGATCTCGTGAATAGCGGGAGTGAAGGCTACGAGCAGTACTTC
TRBJ1-5 | . | TRBV28 | . | CASGDGAGQPQHF | TGTGCCAGTGGGGACGGAGCGGGTCAGCCCCAGCATTTT
TRBJ1-2 | . | TRBV18 | . | CASSPRQSTNYGYTF | TGTGCCAGCTCACCCAGGCAGTCCACTAACTATGGCTACACCTTC
TRBJ1-2 | . | TRBV6-1 | . | CASSEAGGTNYGYTF | TGTGCCAGCAGTGAAGCGGGGGGGACTAACTATGGCTACACCTTC
TRBJ2-7 | TRBD2 | TRBV4-1 | . | CASSHRLAGDPNYEQYF | TGCGCCAGCAGCCACCGACTAGCGGGAGACCCGAACTACGAGCAGTACTTC
TRBJ2-3 | TRBD1 | TRBV10-3 | . | CAISEGGQGADTQYF | TGTGCCATCAGTGAGGGGGGACAGGGGGCCGATACGCAGTATTTT
TRBJ2-1 | TRBD2 | TRBV20-1 | . | CSAKTSVEQFF | TGCAGTGCCAAAACTAGCGTAGAGCAGTTCTTC
TRBJ2-1 | TRBD2 | TRBV4-3 | once | CASSQGERERYYNEQFF | TGCGCCAGCAGCCAAGGTGAGCGGGAGCGATACTACAATGAGCAGTTCTTC
TRBJ2-3 | TRBD2 | TRBV5-6 | . | CASSFRLAGYTDTQYF | TGTGCCAGCAGCTTTCGACTAGCGGGGTACACAGATACGCAGTATTTT
TRBJ1-5 | . | TRBV19 | . | CASSFSRWQEEGYSNQPQHF | TGTGCCAGTAGTTTCTCCCGTTGGCAGGAGGAGGGGTATAGCAATCAGCCCCAGCATTTT
TRBJ2-2 | . | TRBV30 | . | CAWLTDTGELFF | TGTGCCTGGCTTACTGACACCGGGGAGCTGTTTTTT
TRBJ2-5 | . | TRBV30 | . | CALRILANQETQYF | TGTGCTCTTCGTATTCTAGCGAACCAAGAGACCCAGTACTTC
TRBJ2-5 | . | TRBV19 | once | CASSMSEGQETQYF | TGTGCCAGTAGTATGTCCGAGGGCCAAGAGACCCAGTACTTC
TRBJ1-4 | . | TRBV4-3 | few | CASSQDRYSRYNEKLFF | TGCGCCAGCAGCCAAGATCGGTACAGTCGATACAATGAAAAACTGTTTTTT
TRBJ2-7 | . | TRBV27 | . | CASSCAPGTSSYEQYF | TGTGCCAGCAGTTGCGCCCCCGGGACATCCTCCTACGAGCAGTACTTC
TRBJ2-3 | . | TRBV12-5 | . | CASGNYPLSSAEYTDTQYF | TGTGCTAGTGGCAATTACCCCCTCTCGTCTGCGGAGTACACAGATACGCAGTATTTT
TRBJ2-1 | TRBD2 | TRBV5-4 | . | CASSLAERGASSYNEQFF | TGTGCCAGCAGCTTGGCGGAGCGGGGGGCGAGCTCCTACAATGAGCAGTTCTTC
TRBJ2-7 | . | TRBV5-4 | . | CASSFPGTYEQYF | TGTGCCAGCAGCTTCCCGGGGACCTACGAGCAGTACTTC
TRBJ1-1 | . | TRBV4-2 | once | CASSQDRGFPAFF | TGTGCCAGCAGCCAAGATCGAGGCTTCCCCGCTTTCTTT
TRBJ2-1 | . | TRBV29-1 | . | CSVDRRVHNEQFF | TGCAGCGTTGATAGGCGGGTCCACAATGAGCAGTTCTTC
TRBJ1-5 | TRBD1 | TRBV13 | . | CASSLRRQGNQPQHF | TGTGCCAGCAGCCTCCGCCGACAGGGGAATCAGCCCCAGCATTTT
TRBJ1-1 | . | TRBV28 | . | CASGEASDTEAFF | TGTGCCAGCGGGGAGGCCAGCGACACTGAAGCTTTCTTT
TRBJ2-1 | . | TRBV5-6 | . | CASSLGGLRGGEQFF | TGTGCCAGCAGCTTAGGGGGACTAAGAGGGGGTGAGCAGTTCTTC
TRBJ1-4 | TRBD1 | TRBV27 | . | CASSPSGQGYEKLFF | TGTGCCAGCAGCCCTTCGGGACAGGGATATGAAAAACTGTTTTTT
TRBJ1-2 | . | TRBV4-2 | . | CASSQEGGYGYTF | TGTGCCAGCAGCCAAGAAGGGGGCTATGGCTACACCTTC
TRBJ1-1 | . | TRBV5-1 | . | CASSPRKEGMTEAFF | TGCGCCAGCAGCCCAAGAAAGGAGGGGATGACTGAAGCTTTCTTT
TRBJ2-5 | TRBD2 | TRBV29-1 | . | CSVPSGLACEETQYF | TGCAGCGTCCCCTCGGGACTAGCTTGTGAAGAGACCCAGTACTTC
TRBJ2-4 | TRBD2 | TRBV5-1 | . | CASSLERESGIQYF | TGCGCCAGCAGCTTAGAGCGGGAGTCTGGCATTCAGTACTTC
TRBJ2-1 | . | TRBV11-2 | . | CASSSRLGQFF | TGTGCCAGCAGTTCCCGACTTGGGCAGTTCTTC
TRBJ1-1 | . | TRBV5-8 | . | CASSSRDRENEAFF | TGTGCCAGCAGCTCTAGAGACAGAGAAAATGAAGCTTTCTTT
TRBJ2-1 | . | TRBV6-5 | few | CASSPLGPPYNEQFF | TGTGCCAGCAGCCCACTGGGCCCTCCCTACAATGAGCAGTTCTTC
TRBJ2-7 | TRBD2 | TRBV28 | . | CASSLLGDSGRAERESYEQYF | TGTGCCAGCAGTTTATTGGGGGATAGCGGGAGGGCCGAGAGGGAATCCTACGAGCAGTACTTC
TRBJ1-5 | TRBD1 | TRBV27 | . | CASSNLRYQGQQNQPQHF | TGTGCCAGCAGCAACTTACGTTATCAGGGACAGCAAAATCAGCCCCAGCATTTT
TRBJ2-1 | TRBD1 | TRBV25-1 | . | CASSAGTGNEQFF | TGTGCCAGCAGTGCCGGGACAGGGAATGAGCAGTTCTTC
TRBJ1-2 | TRBD1 | TRBV5-1 | . | CASSSGQGLLF | TGCGCCAGCAGCTCTGGACAGGGCCTCCTCTTC
TRBJ1-6 | TRBD1 | TRBV4-1 | few | CASSPLQDRGNSPLHF | TGCGCCAGCAGCCCTCTGCAAGACAGGGGGAATTCACCCCTCCACTTT
TRBJ2-1 | TRBD2 | TRBV11-1 | . | CASSPRGLAVYNEQFF | TGTGCCAGCAGCCCGAGGGGACTAGCGGTCTACAATGAGCAGTTCTTC
TRBJ1-6 | . | TRBV7-6 | . | CASSFKARDGGNSPLHF | TGTGCCAGCAGCTTTAAAGCCCGGGACGGGGGTAATTCACCCCTCCACTTT
TRBJ2-1 | . | TRBV12-5 | . | CASGLLVYVYNEQFF | TGTGCTAGTGGTTTGCTAGTGTATGTTTACAATGAGCAGTTCTTC
TRBJ2-7 | TRBD1 | TRBV27 | once | CASSPDRDRTYEQYF | TGTGCCAGCAGTCCAGACAGGGATCGGACCTACGAGCAGTACTTC
TRBJ1-1 | . | TRBV30 | . | CAWMNTDRNTEAFF | TGTGCCTGGATGAACACCGACAGGAACACTGAAGCTTTCTTT
TRBJ1-6 | TRBD1 | TRBV28 | . | CASSLQGVRASSSYNSPLHF | TGTGCCAGCAGTTTACAGGGGGTCCGGGCGTCGAGCTCCTATAATTCACCCCTCCACTTT
TRBJ2-3 | . | TRBV25-1 | once | CASSDQSGSTDTQYF | TGCGCCAGCAGTGATCAATCGGGGAGTACAGATACGCAGTATTTT
TRBJ1-1 | TRBD1 | TRBV12-5 | . | CASGLLDRGDTEAFF | TGTGCTAGTGGTTTGCTGGACAGGGGAGACACTGAAGCTTTCTTT
TRBJ2-7 | . | TRBV11-2 | . | CASSLDQGGGPGAPYEQYF | TGTGCCAGCAGCTTAGATCAGGGGGGCGGGCCAGGGGCCCCCTACGAGCAGTACTTC
TRBJ2-7 | . | TRBV6-1 | . | CASLAGTYEQYF | TGTGCCAGCCTTGCAGGAACCTACGAGCAGTACTTC
TRBJ1-6 | . | TRBV7-8 | . | CASSCWGHPSSYNSPLHF | TGTGCCAGCAGCTGTTGGGGCCACCCGAGCTCCTATAATTCACCCCTCCACTTT
TRBJ2-7 | TRBD1 | TRBV5-1 | once | CASSPGPGGDFIYEQYF | TGCGCCAGCAGCCCGGGCCCAGGGGGCGACTTCATCTACGAGCAGTACTTC
TRBJ1-1 | . | TRBV6-6 | . | CASRPSSGGTEAFF | TGTGCCAGCAGACCAAGCTCGGGGGGCACTGAAGCTTTCTTT
TRBJ1-4 | . | TRBV9 | . | CAGSVLGWGLVCEKLFF | TGTGCCGGCAGCGTCTTGGGATGGGGACTTGTTTGTGAAAAACTGTTTTTT
TRBJ2-3 | TRBD2 | TRBV2 | . | CASRRFLAGGPHADTQYF | TGTGCCAGCAGACGGTTTCTAGCGGGGGGGCCCCACGCAGATACGCAGTATTTT
TRBJ1-2 | . | TRBV9 | . | CASSGGAWGFGYTF | TGTGCCAGCAGCGGAGGAGCCTGGGGCTTTGGCTACACCTTC
TRBJ2-7 | . | TRBV27 | . | CASSLYPRGYHEQYF | TGTGCCAGCAGTTTATATCCGCGGGGATACCACGAGCAGTACTTC